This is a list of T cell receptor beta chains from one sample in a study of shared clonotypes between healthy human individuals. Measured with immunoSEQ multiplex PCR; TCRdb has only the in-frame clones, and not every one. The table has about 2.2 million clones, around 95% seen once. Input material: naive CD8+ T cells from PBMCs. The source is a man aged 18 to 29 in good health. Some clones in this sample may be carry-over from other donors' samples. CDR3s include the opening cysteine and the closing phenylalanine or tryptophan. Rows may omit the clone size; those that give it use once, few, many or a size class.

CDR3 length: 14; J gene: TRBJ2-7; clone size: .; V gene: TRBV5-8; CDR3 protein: CASSPRGGTYEQYF
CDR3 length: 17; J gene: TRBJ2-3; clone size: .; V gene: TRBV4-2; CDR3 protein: CASSQDWREGLTDTQYF
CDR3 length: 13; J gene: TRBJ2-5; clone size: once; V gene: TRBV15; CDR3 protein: CATSRDRGETQYF
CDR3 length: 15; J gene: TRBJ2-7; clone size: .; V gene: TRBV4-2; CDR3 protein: CASSQAQFWTYEQYF
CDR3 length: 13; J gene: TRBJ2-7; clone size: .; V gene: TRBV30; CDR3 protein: CAWSVLSGYEQYF
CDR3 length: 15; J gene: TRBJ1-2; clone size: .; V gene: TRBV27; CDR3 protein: CASRFGTASLYGYTF
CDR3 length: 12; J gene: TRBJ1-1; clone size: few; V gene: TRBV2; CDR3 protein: CARDRGPDEAFF
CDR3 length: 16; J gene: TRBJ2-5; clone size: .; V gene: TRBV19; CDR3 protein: CASSIGASGSRETQYF
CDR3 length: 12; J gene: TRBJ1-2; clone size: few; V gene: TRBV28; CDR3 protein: CASSIGPPTTTF
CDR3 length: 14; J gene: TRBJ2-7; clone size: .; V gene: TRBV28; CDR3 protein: CASSSGQDYYEQYF
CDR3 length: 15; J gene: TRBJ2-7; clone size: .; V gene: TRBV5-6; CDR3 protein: CASSPGLAVTYEQYF
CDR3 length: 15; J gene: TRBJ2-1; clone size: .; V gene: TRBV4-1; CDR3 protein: CASSQPISSYNEQFF
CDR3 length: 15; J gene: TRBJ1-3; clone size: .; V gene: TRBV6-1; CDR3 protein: CASSRQTSSGNTIYF
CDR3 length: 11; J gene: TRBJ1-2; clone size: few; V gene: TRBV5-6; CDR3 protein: CASSFAGGYTF
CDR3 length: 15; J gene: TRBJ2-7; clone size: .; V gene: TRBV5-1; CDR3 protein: CASRVDRGSSYEQYF
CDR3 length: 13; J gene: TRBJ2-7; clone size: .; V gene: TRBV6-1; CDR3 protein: CASSDAGPREQYF
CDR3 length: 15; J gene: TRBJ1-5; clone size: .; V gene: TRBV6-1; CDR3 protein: CATTLTALSNQPQHF
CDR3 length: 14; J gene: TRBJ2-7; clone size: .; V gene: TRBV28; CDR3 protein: CASSLTDRGYEQYF
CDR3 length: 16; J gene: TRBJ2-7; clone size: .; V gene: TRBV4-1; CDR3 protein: CASSQETGSEIYEQYF
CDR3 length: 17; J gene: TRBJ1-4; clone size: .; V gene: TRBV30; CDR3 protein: CAWNGQGGSVTNEKLFF
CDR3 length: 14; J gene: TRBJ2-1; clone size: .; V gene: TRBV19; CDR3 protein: CATRDRGRKDEQFF
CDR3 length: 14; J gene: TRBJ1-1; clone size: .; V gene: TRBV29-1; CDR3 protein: CSVEFGTGGLGAFF
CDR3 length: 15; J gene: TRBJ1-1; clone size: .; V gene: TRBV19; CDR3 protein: CASSYIPGTDTEAFF
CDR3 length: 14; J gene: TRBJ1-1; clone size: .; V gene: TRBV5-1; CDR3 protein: CASSFSLINTEAFF
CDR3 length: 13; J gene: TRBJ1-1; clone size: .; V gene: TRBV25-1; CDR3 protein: CASSEWDSTEAFF
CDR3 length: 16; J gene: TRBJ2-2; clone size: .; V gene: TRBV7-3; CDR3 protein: CASSSEDRVHTGELFF